Listed below are T cell receptor beta chains from one sample, sequenced in a study of cytomegalovirus exposure and HLA in healthy donors. Measured with immunoSEQ multiplex PCR; TCRdb has only the in-frame clones, and not every one. The sample gives about 210,000 clones, over 60% of which show up once; over 1.5% is in the top ten. Specimen: PBMCs. These receptors came from a male donor in good health and CMV-seronegative. CDR3s include the opening cysteine and the closing phenylalanine or tryptophan. D genes are given only for firm matches. Where a row states a size, it is once, few, many or the class of an expanded clone; other rows omit it.

J: TRBJ2-7
V: TRBV7-9
size: -
D: -
CDR3: CASSPADFSSYEQYF
DNA: TGTGCCAGCAGCCCCGCAGACTTTAGCTCCTACGAGCAGTACTTC

J: TRBJ1-2
V: TRBV4-1
size: -
D: -
CDR3: CASSQDLRGSGYTF
DNA: TGCGCCAGCAGCCAAGACCTCCGGGGGAGCGGCTACACCTTC

J: TRBJ2-7
V: TRBV2
size: once
D: -
CDR3: CASSEGVAEAEEQYF
DNA: TGTGCCAGCAGTGAGGGGGTAGCGGAAGCGGAAGAGCAGTACTTC

J: TRBJ1-1
V: TRBV7-3
size: -
D: -
CDR3: CASSLSGGLSTEAFF
DNA: TGTGCCAGCAGCTTAAGTGGGGGCTTAAGCACTGAAGCTTTCTTT

J: TRBJ2-6
V: TRBV19
size: few
D: -
CDR3: CASRGVIGANVLTF
DNA: TGTGCCAGTAGAGGGGTCATTGGGGCCAACGTCCTGACTTTC

J: TRBJ2-5
V: TRBV5-1
size: -
D: -
CDR3: CASSLARQGGETQYF
DNA: TGCGCCAGCAGCTTGGCCCGACAGGGAGGAGAGACCCAGTACTTC

J: TRBJ2-7
V: TRBV5-1
size: once
D: TRBD2
CDR3: CASSHGLAGDYEQYF
DNA: TGCGCCAGCAGCCACGGACTAGCGGGGGACTACGAGCAGTACTTC

J: TRBJ2-1
V: TRBV9
size: -
D: -
CDR3: CASSAETGKRYNEQFF
DNA: TGTGCCAGCAGCGCAGAAACAGGGAAGCGCTACAATGAGCAGTTCTTC

J: TRBJ2-5
V: TRBV4-2
size: -
D: TRBD1
CDR3: CASSQAGDRGLETQYF
DNA: TGTGCCAGCAGCCAAGCAGGGGACAGGGGGCTAGAGACCCAGTACTTC

J: TRBJ2-7
V: TRBV27
size: few
D: -
CDR3: CASSLSSRLSYEQYF
DNA: TGTGCCAGCAGTTTATCGTCCAGACTCTCCTACGAGCAGTACTTC

J: TRBJ2-7
V: TRBV30
size: -
D: TRBD1
CDR3: CAWRQTGGSYEQYF
DNA: TGTGCCTGGAGACAGACAGGGGGCTCCTACGAGCAGTACTTC

J: TRBJ1-5
V: TRBV6-1
size: -
D: -
CDR3: CASSEIRQGNQPQHF
DNA: TGTGCCAGCAGTGAAATCCGGCAGGGTAATCAGCCCCAGCATTTT

J: TRBJ1-2
V: TRBV5-5
size: -
D: -
CDR3: CASSLAQVNYGYTF
DNA: TGTGCCAGCAGCTTGGCCCAGGTTAACTATGGCTACACCTTC

J: TRBJ2-2
V: TRBV28
size: -
D: TRBD1
CDR3: CASSPGTGATGELFF
DNA: TGTGCCAGCAGCCCCGGGACAGGGGCCACCGGGGAGCTGTTTTTT

J: TRBJ2-3
V: TRBV6-4
size: -
D: TRBD2
CDR3: CASSERSGGSWGTDTQYF
DNA: TGTGCCAGCAGTGAGCGTAGCGGGGGCTCGTGGGGCACAGATACGCAGTATTTT

J: TRBJ1-2
V: TRBV11-2
size: -
D: -
CDR3: CASSANGVVVTYGYTF
DNA: TGTGCCAGCAGCGCTAACGGGGTGGTGGTAACCTATGGCTACACCTTC

J: TRBJ1-1
V: TRBV4-3
size: -
D: -
CDR3: CASSQHPRGTEAFF
DNA: TGCGCCAGCAGCCAACACCCCCGGGGGACTGAAGCTTTCTTT

J: TRBJ2-7
V: TRBV9
size: -
D: TRBD2
CDR3: CASSRERGNYEQYF
DNA: TGTGCCAGCAGCCGCGAGCGGGGGAACTACGAGCAGTACTTC

J: TRBJ2-5
V: TRBV5-5
size: -
D: TRBD2
CDR3: CASSLAGRGETQYF
DNA: TGTGCCAGCAGCTTGGCAGGGAGGGGAGAGACCCAGTACTTC

J: TRBJ1-5
V: TRBV7-2
size: -
D: TRBD1
CDR3: CASSFMAGGKSSNQPQHF
DNA: TGTGCCAGCAGCTTCATGGCAGGGGGCAAGTCGAGCAATCAGCCCCAGCATTTT

J: TRBJ2-7
V: TRBV25-1
size: -
D: -
CDR3: CASSDWGSGEPYEQYF
DNA: TGTGCCAGCAGTGACTGGGGTTCAGGGGAGCCCTACGAGCAGTACTTC

J: TRBJ2-7
V: TRBV19
size: -
D: -
CDR3: CASSIGQMNGEQYF
DNA: TGTGCCAGTAGTATAGGACAGATGAATGGCGAGCAGTACTTC

J: TRBJ1-1
V: TRBV7-6
size: -
D: -
CDR3: CASSLRLEDTEAFF
DNA: TGTGCCAGCAGCTTAAGACTCGAGGACACTGAAGCTTTCTTT

J: TRBJ1-4
V: TRBV27
size: once
D: TRBD1
CDR3: CASTGQGATTNEKLFF
DNA: TGTGCCAGCACCGGACAGGGTGCCACAACTAATGAAAAACTGTTTTTT

J: TRBJ1-2
V: TRBV29-1
size: -
D: -
CDR3: CSVEDLYEGGYGYTF
DNA: TGCAGCGTTGAAGATCTTTACGAGGGCGGCTATGGCTACACCTTC

J: TRBJ2-2
V: TRBV5-1
size: -
D: -
CDR3: CASSLADTGELFF
DNA: TGCGCCAGCAGCTTGGCCGACACCGGGGAGCTGTTTTTT

J: TRBJ1-5
V: TRBV18
size: -
D: -
CDR3: CASSPLEAANQPQHF
DNA: TGTGCCAGCTCACCATTGGAGGCAGCTAATCAGCCCCAGCATTTT

J: TRBJ2-5
V: TRBV6-5
size: -
D: -
CDR3: CASVRGETQYF
DNA: TGTGCCAGCGTTAGGGGGGAGACCCAGTACTTC

J: TRBJ2-5
V: TRBV9
size: few
D: -
CDR3: CASSVAPLTNQETQYF
DNA: TGTGCCAGCAGCGTAGCTCCCCTCACAAACCAAGAGACCCAGTACTTC

J: TRBJ2-7
V: TRBV28
size: -
D: TRBD2
CDR3: CASSLQLAAGWEQYF
DNA: TGTGCCAGCAGTTTACAACTAGCGGCGGGTTGGGAGCAGTACTTC

J: TRBJ2-6
V: TRBV2
size: -
D: -
CDR3: CASSPGRPGGANVLTF
DNA: TGTGCCAGCTCTCCCGGGAGACCCGGTGGGGCCAACGTCCTGACTTTC

J: TRBJ1-3
V: TRBV7-2
size: -
D: -
CDR3: CASSLGNSLFSGNTIYF
DNA: TGTGCCAGCAGCTTAGGAAACAGTTTATTTTCGGGAAACACCATATATTTT

J: TRBJ2-6
V: TRBV18
size: once
D: -
CDR3: CASSLGEGVYSGANVLTF
DNA: TGTGCCAGCTCACTCGGCGAGGGGGTCTACTCTGGGGCCAACGTCCTGACTTTC

J: TRBJ1-2
V: TRBV7-9
size: -
D: TRBD1
CDR3: CASRADRGPLEGYTF
DNA: TGTGCCAGCAGGGCTGACAGGGGGCCCCTGGAAGGCTACACCTTC

J: TRBJ2-1
V: TRBV5-1
size: -
D: TRBD2
CDR3: CASSFRTSGMGNEQFF
DNA: TGCGCCAGCAGCTTTCGGACTAGCGGGATGGGGAATGAGCAGTTCTTC

J: TRBJ1-3
V: TRBV7-3
size: once
D: -
CDR3: CASSLYSGNTIYF
DNA: TGTGCCAGCAGCTTATATTCTGGAAACACCATATATTTT

J: TRBJ2-5
V: TRBV30
size: -
D: TRBD2
CDR3: CAWSTTGTSDEGTQYF
DNA: TGTGCCTGGAGTACGACCGGGACTAGCGACGAGGGGACCCAGTACTTC

J: TRBJ2-7
V: TRBV6-5
size: -
D: -
CDR3: CASSTFRQTSLEQYF
DNA: TGTGCCAGCAGTACTTTCCGACAGACTAGTCTCGAGCAGTACTTC

J: TRBJ1-2
V: TRBV6-5
size: -
D: -
CDR3: CASSYLQGTYGYTF
DNA: TGTGCCAGCAGTTACCTACAGGGTACTTATGGCTACACCTTC

J: TRBJ1-2
V: TRBV28
size: -
D: TRBD1
CDR3: CASSLQGGNYGYTF
DNA: TGTGCCAGCAGTTTACAGGGGGGTAACTATGGCTACACCTTC

J: TRBJ1-2
V: TRBV9
size: once
D: TRBD1
CDR3: CASRFGTGGHGYTF
DNA: TGTGCCAGCAGGTTCGGGACAGGGGGCCATGGCTACACCTTC

J: TRBJ1-2
V: TRBV18
size: few
D: -
CDR3: CASSPKGNLYGYTF
DNA: TGTGCCAGCTCACCAAAGGGGAATCTTTATGGCTACACCTTC

J: TRBJ1-6
V: TRBV9
size: -
D: TRBD1
CDR3: CASSPQGGSPLHF
DNA: TGTGCCAGCAGCCCCCAGGGGGGATCACCCCTCCACTTT

J: TRBJ2-2
V: TRBV5-1
size: -
D: TRBD2
CDR3: CASSPLGGSGANTGELFF
DNA: TGCGCCAGCAGCCCACTAGGGGGTAGCGGGGCCAACACCGGGGAGCTGTTTTTT

J: TRBJ1-2
V: TRBV29-1
size: -
D: -
CDR3: CSVEGRHRGYTF
DNA: TGCAGCGTTGAAGGAAGACACCGGGGCTACACCTTC

J: TRBJ1-1
V: TRBV5-6
size: -
D: TRBD1
CDR3: CASSLAGQGETEAFF
DNA: TGTGCCAGCAGCTTGGCCGGGCAGGGGGAGACTGAAGCTTTCTTT

J: TRBJ2-1
V: TRBV11-2
size: -
D: -
CDR3: CASRNRLGSSYNEQFF
DNA: TGTGCCAGCAGGAATCGACTAGGTTCTTCCTACAATGAGCAGTTCTTC

J: TRBJ1-1
V: TRBV7-2
size: -
D: -
CDR3: CASSFNRFEAFF
DNA: TGTGCCAGCAGCTTCAACAGGTTTGAAGCTTTCTTT

J: TRBJ2-7
V: TRBV6-1
size: once
D: -
CDR3: CASRSGPGDEQYF
DNA: TGTGCCAGCAGATCCGGGCCGGGGGACGAGCAGTACTTC

J: TRBJ1-3
V: TRBV28
size: -
D: -
CDR3: CASSITGNLGNTIYF
DNA: TGTGCCAGCAGTATAACAGGGAACTTGGGAAACACCATATATTTT

J: TRBJ1-4
V: TRBV5-1
size: -
D: TRBD1
CDR3: CASSNRRTGSNEKLFF
DNA: TGCGCCAGCAGCAATAGACGGACAGGGAGTAATGAAAAACTGTTTTTT

J: TRBJ1-1
V: TRBV6-5
size: -
D: TRBD1
CDR3: CASSYGQGKLNTEAFF
DNA: TGTGCCAGCAGTTACGGACAGGGGAAATTGAACACTGAAGCTTTCTTT

J: TRBJ1-2
V: TRBV6-5
size: once
D: -
CDR3: CASREQGYGYTF
DNA: TGTGCCAGCAGGGAACAGGGTTATGGCTACACCTTC

J: TRBJ2-4
V: TRBV28
size: -
D: TRBD1
CDR3: CASGETHGTVGIQYF
DNA: TGTGCCAGCGGAGAGACTCACGGGACAGTCGGCATTCAGTACTTC

J: TRBJ2-1
V: TRBV7-9
size: -
D: -
CDR3: CASSPIRQDFSDGGQFF
DNA: TGTGCCAGCAGCCCAATCCGACAGGACTTTTCAGATGGGGGGCAGTTCTTC

J: TRBJ2-7
V: TRBV5-6
size: -
D: -
CDR3: CASSFLGGLSYEQYF
DNA: TGTGCCAGCAGCTTCCTCGGGGGGCTCTCCTACGAGCAGTACTTC

J: TRBJ2-7
V: TRBV27
size: -
D: TRBD2
CDR3: CASSSPLSGGHSYEQYF
DNA: TGTGCCAGCAGTTCACCCCTCAGCGGGGGCCATTCCTACGAGCAGTACTTC